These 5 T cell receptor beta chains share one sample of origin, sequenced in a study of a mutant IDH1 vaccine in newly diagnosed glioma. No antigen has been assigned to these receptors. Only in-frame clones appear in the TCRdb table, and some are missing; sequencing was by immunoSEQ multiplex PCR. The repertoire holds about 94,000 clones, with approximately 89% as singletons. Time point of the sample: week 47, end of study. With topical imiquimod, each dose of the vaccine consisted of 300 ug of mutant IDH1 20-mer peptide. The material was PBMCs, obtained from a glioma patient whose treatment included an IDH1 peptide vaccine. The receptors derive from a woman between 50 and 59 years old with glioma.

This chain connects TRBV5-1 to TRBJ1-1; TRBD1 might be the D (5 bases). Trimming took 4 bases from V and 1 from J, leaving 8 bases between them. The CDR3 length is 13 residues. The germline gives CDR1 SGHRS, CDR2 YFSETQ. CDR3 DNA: TGCGCCAGCAGCGCTCAGGGGAACACTGAAGCTTTCTTT. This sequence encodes CASSAQGNTEAFF.

CDR3 sequence: CAISESGSGANVLTF. The CDR3 DNA is TGTGCCATCAGTGAGTCAGGGTCTGGGGCCAACGTCCTGACTTTC. The rearrangement joins TRBV10-3 to TRBJ2-6; unclear D gene. Germline CDR1 ENHRY, CDR2 SYGVKD. V gave up 0 bases and J gave up 1 base, with 4 bases separating them. This CDR3 has 15 residues.

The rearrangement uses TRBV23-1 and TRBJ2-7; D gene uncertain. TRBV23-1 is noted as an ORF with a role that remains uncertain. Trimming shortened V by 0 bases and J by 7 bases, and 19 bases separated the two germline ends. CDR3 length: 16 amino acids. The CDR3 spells CASSQSWAGERREQYF. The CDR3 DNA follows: TGCGCCAGCAGTCAATCTTGGGCAGGTGAACGGCGAGAGCAGTACTTC.

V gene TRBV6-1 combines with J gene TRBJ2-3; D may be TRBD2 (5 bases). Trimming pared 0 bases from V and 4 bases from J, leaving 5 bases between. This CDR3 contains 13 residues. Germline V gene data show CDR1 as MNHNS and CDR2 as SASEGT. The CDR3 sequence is CASSEAGADTQYF. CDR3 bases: TGTGCCAGCAGTGAAGCGGGAGCAGATACGCAGTATTTT.

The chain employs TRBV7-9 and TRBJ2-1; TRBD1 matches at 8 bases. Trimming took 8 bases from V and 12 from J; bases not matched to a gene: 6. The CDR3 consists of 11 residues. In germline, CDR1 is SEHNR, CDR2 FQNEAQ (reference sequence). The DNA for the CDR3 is TGTGCCAGCCAAACAGGGGGTGCGCAGTTCTTC. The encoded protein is CASQTGGAQFF.